The sample holds a few counts of the clone carrying this T cell receptor (beta chain). The data derive from a study of patients and donors after allogeneic stem cell transplantation. This CDR3 has 15 residues. Trimming left V 3 bases short and J 3 bases short, with 15 bases between. Germline values: CDR1 MRHNA, CDR2 SNTAGT. TCRdb independently ran MiXCR on the RT-PCR reads; one entry per CDR3 protein. The sample has about 960,000 distinct CDR3 sequences, roughly 18% seen once. Sequencing was done on a sample of blood, either unsorted or a sorted T cell fraction (not recorded which). V usage is TRBV6-4 and J usage is TRBJ2-7; a weak D match, TRBD2 (6 bases). The TCR originated in a human donor who was either an allogeneic HSCT recipient or a stem cell or donor lymphocyte infusion donor (not recorded which). It is not recorded whose cells these are; they may come from a transplant donor. The CDR3 bases are TGTGCCAGCAGTGATGGGGGGAACACCTACTACGAGCAGTACTTC. It translates to CASSDGGNTYYEQYF.